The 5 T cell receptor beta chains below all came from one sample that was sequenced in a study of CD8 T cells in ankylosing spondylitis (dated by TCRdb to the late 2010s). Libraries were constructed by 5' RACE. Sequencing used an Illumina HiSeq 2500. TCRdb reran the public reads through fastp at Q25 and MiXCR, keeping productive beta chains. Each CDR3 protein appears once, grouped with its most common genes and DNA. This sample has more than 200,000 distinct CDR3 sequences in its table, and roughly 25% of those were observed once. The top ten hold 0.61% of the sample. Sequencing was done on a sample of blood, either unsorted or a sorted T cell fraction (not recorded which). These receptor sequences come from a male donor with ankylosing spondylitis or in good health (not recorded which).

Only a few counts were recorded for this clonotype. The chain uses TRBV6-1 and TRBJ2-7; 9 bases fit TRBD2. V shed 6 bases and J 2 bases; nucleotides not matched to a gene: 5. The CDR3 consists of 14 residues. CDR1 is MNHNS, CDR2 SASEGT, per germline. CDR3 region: CASRERGATYEQYF. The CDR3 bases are TGTGCCAGCAGGGAGCGGGGGGCCACCTACGAGCAGTACTTC.

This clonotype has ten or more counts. The chain's CDR3 is CASSSRRQTLPTF. CDR3 DNA sequence: TGTGCCAGCAGCTCTAGACGGCAAACGCTCCCGACCTTC. This chain connects TRBV5-6 to TRBJ1-2; D ambiguous. Trimming removed 3 bases at V and 14 bases at J, with 20 bases between. The CDR3 consists of 13 residues. Per the germline V gene, CDR1 is SGHDT and CDR2 is YYEEEE.

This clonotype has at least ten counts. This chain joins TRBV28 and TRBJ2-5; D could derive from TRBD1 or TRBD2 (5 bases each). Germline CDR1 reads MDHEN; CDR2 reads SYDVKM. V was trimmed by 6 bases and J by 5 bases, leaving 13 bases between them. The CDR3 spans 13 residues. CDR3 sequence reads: CASRGERRETQYF. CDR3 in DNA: TGTGCCAGCAGAGGGGAGCGACGGGAGACCCAGTACTTC.

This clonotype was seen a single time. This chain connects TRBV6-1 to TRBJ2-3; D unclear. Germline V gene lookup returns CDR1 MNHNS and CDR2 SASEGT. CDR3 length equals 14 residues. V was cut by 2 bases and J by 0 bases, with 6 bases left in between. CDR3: CASSELQSTDTQYF. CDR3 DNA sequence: TGTGCCAGCAGTGAACTACAGAGCACAGATACGCAGTATTTT.

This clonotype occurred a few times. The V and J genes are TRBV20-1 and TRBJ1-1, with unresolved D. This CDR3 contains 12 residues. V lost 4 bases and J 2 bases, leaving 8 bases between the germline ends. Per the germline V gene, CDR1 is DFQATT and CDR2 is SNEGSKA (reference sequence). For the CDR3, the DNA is TGCAGTGCTAAGACTGAAAACACTGAAGCTTTCTTT. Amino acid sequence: CSAKTENTEAFF.